This entry lists 9 T cell receptor beta chains sequenced from one sample in a study of blood T cell repertoires in COVID-19 (TCRdb year 2020). The protocol used for the library was the immunoSEQ multiplex PCR assay. Drawn from immuneACCESS, this table holds only the in-frame rearrangements with V and J called that TCRdb kept. Clones are partly lost; checked studies trace under half to an unresolved V gene and leave the rest unexplained. For this sample the table gives 130,000 to 150,000 clones, of which around 80% were detected only once. The ten largest clonotypes hold 35% to 40% of the sample. Sequencing input: peripheral blood. These receptors were taken from a human donor in a cohort sampled during active COVID-19.

This clone has just one count. V is TRBV4-1 and J is TRBJ2-7; no clear D gene. From germline, CDR1 is MGHRA and CDR2 YSYEKL. The CDR3 sequence is 14 residues long. The V end was cut by 0 bases, the J end by 0 bases, with 6 bases between. The CDR3 loop is CASSQDDNSYEQYF. The CDR3 DNA follows: TGCGCCAGCAGCCAAGATGACAACTCCTACGAGCAGTACTTC.

The CDR3 loop reads CASSQGARDTNSPLHF. CDR3 bases: TGCGCCAGCAGCCAGGGCGCCCGGGACACAAATTCACCCCTCCACTTT. The V gene is TRBV5-1, the J gene TRBJ1-6; TRBD1 is a possible D gene (6 bases). Per the germline V gene, CDR1 is SGHRS and CDR2 is YFSETQ. V gave up 4 bases and J gave up 7 bases, with 18 bases separating them. The CDR3 totals 16 residues.

The rearrangement uses TRBV5-4 and TRBJ2-3; 7 bases agree with TRBD2. The CDR3 has 15 amino acids. The ends lost 0 bases at V and 2 bases at J; junction bases unmatched: 3. Germline V gene data show CDR1 as SGHNT and CDR2 as YYREEE (reference sequence). CDR3 loop: CASSLDGTTTDTQYF. The CDR3 bases are TGTGCCAGCAGCTTGGACGGGACTACCACAGATACGCAGTATTTT.

On this clone itself: Distinct nucleotide sequences in the sample also encode this CDR3. The chain links TRBV12-3 or TRBV12-4 to TRBJ1-5; D is perhaps TRBD1 (5 bases). The V gene lost 0 bases and the J gene lost 5 bases, with 5 bases spanning the gap. The CDR3 is 13 residues long. The CDR3 DNA reads TGTGCCAGCAGTTTAGCCAGGGATCAGCCCCAGCATTTT. This codes for CASSLARDQPQHF.

The chain combines TRBV9 with TRBJ2-2; tentatively, D is TRBD1 (7 bases). V was clipped by 0 bases and J by 6 bases, with 18 bases between them. CDR3 length: 17 amino acids. Germline CDR1 SGDLS, CDR2 YYNGEE. The CDR3 DNA reads TGTGCCAGCAGCGTAGGGAGGGGACAGCTCAGGGCCGGGGAGCTGTTTTTT. It yields the protein CASSVGRGQLRAGELFF.

The chain links TRBV19 to TRBJ1-4; TRBD1 matches at 7 bases. The CDR3 consists of 13 residues. Germline V gene lookup returns CDR1 LNHDA and CDR2 SQIVND (reference sequence). J gave up 7 bases and V 5 bases, and 4 bases lay outside the gene matches. The CDR3 spells CASSRDRIEKLFF. Here the CDR3 DNA reads TGTGCCAGTAGTCGGGACAGAATTGAAAAACTGTTTTTT.

The chain is built from TRBV19 and TRBJ1-1, with TRBD1 identical over 7 bases. With 8 bases clipped from V and 1 base from J, the junction kept 7 bases outside the gene matches. CDR3 length: 14 amino acids. CDR1 LNHDA and CDR2 SQIVND come from the germline V gene (reference sequence). In nucleotides, the CDR3 is TGTGCCAGTTCGTCGACAGGGAGGAACACTGAAGCTTTCTTT. Translated, it gives CASSSTGRNTEAFF.

This clone occurred many times. The chain combines TRBV2 with TRBJ1-4; 7 nucleotides line up with TRBD1. The CDR3 runs 15 residues. CDR1 and CDR2 from the germline V gene are SNHLY and FYNNEI. Trimming removed 1 base from V and 8 bases from J; junction bases left unmatched: 7. CDR3 region: CASSEGAGGFEKLFF. In DNA, the CDR3 is TGTGCCAGCAGTGAAGGGGCAGGGGGATTCGAAAAACTGTTTTTT.

The chain links TRBV4-3 to TRBJ2-5, with 11 bases fitting TRBD2. Germline CDR1 reads LGHNA; CDR2 reads YSLEER. The CDR3 has 16 amino acids. V trimming: 0 bases; J trimming: 4 bases; junction bases outside the gene matches: 4. CDR3 nucleotides: TGCGCCAGCAGCCAAGAGCTAGCGGGGGGCAGAGAGACCCAGTACTTC. This gives the protein CASSQELAGGRETQYF.